These 31 T cell receptor beta chains were sequenced from one sample in a study of T cells after yellow fever vaccination. From the 5' RACE reads, TCRdb called clonotypes with MiXCR, one entry per CDR3 protein. Of approximately 90,000 distinct CDR3 sequences listed, about 14% are singletons. The source was CD8+ T cells not binding an NS4B(214-222) dextramer, sorted from PBMCs, collected approximately 22 days after the first yellow fever vaccination. These receptor sequences come from a man aged 18 to 30 who received the YFV17D yellow fever vaccine.

This clonotype was detected ten times or more. The CDR3 protein is CSARRGSNWETQYF. The CDR3 DNA reads TGCAGTGCTCGCAGGGGGAGCAATTGGGAGACCCAGTACTTC. This chain connects TRBV20-1 to TRBJ2-5; 7 nucleotides match TRBD1. The V gene's germline CDR1 is DFQATT and CDR2 SNEGSKA (reference sequence). V dropped 5 bases and J dropped 5; count of bases not matched to a gene: 11. This CDR3 is built from 14 residues.

This chain joins TRBV27 and TRBJ1-4, with D possibly being TRBD1 (5 bases). This CDR3 is 14 amino acids long. Germline loops: CDR1 MNHEY, CDR2 SMNVEV (reference sequence). The ends were cut back, 7 bases at V and 5 bases at J, with 14 bases in the middle. CDR3 coding DNA: TGTGCCAGCAAAACCCTAGGGGAAAATGAAAAACTGTTTTTT. Translation gives CASKTLGENEKLFF.

The rearrangement joins TRBV16 to TRBJ1-6; D call uncertain. The CDR3 consists of 16 residues. V shed 3 bases and J shed 6 bases, with 15 bases lying between them. The germline CDR1 and CDR2 sequences are KGHSY and FQNENV. CDR3 DNA sequence: TGTGCCAGCAGCCAGGTTTCGGACGGCGGTAATTCACCCCTCCACTTT. Translating it yields CASSQVSDGGNSPLHF.

This clonotype was found many times. The rearrangement links TRBV7-6 to TRBJ2-1; perhaps TRBD1 as D (6 bases). V was shortened by 3 bases and J by 1 base, with 10 bases between the two germline ends. The germline V gene encodes CDR1 SGHVS and CDR2 FNYEAQ. There are 15 residues in the CDR3. This CDR3 reads CASSFRGFSYNEQFF. The CDR3 nucleotides are TGTGCCAGCAGCTTTAGGGGGTTTTCCTACAATGAGCAGTTCTTC.

The chain is built from TRBV29-1 and TRBJ2-3, with D perhaps TRBD2 (5 bases). Looked up from germline, CDR1 is SQVTM and CDR2 is ANQGSEA. V lost 3 bases and J lost 1, with 11 bases in between. There are 14 residues in the CDR3. CDR3 amino acids: CSVEGSDRTDTQYF. In DNA, the CDR3 is TGCAGCGTTGAGGGGAGCGATCGCACAGATACGCAGTATTTT.

V usage is TRBV13 and J usage is TRBJ2-3; perhaps TRBD2 as D (5 bases). Trimming shortened V by 3 bases and J by 2 bases, and 15 bases separated the two germline ends. The CDR3 has 16 amino acids. The germline gives CDR1 PRHDT, CDR2 FYEKMQ (reference sequence). CDR3 amino acids: CASSFPLRGSTDTQYF. CDR3 nucleotide sequence: TGTGCCAGCAGCTTCCCTCTCCGGGGATCCACAGATACGCAGTATTTT.

V usage is TRBV29-1 and J usage is TRBJ2-1; 9 bases are shared with TRBD2. J lost 3 bases, V lost 4 bases, and 13 bases had no gene match. Germline CDR1 and CDR2: SQVTM and ANQGSEA. This CDR3 region has 17 residues. CDR3 DNA: TGCAGCGTTGCAGGGGATTTTAGCGGGGGAGTCTACAATGAGCAGTTCTTC. Its translation is CSVAGDFSGGVYNEQFF.

The chain employs TRBV10-3 and TRBJ2-3; TRBD2 might be the D (5 bases). Trimming pared 5 bases from V and 5 bases from J, leaving 17 bases between. CDR1 and CDR2 from the germline V gene are ENHRY and SYGVKD. The CDR3 contains 15 residues. The CDR3 loop is CAISMTGERKDTQYF. CDR3 nucleotide sequence: TGTGCCATCAGTATGACCGGGGAGCGGAAAGATACGCAGTATTTT.

This clonotype came up a few times. This chain links TRBV9 with TRBJ2-5, with 7 bases identical to TRBD2. This CDR3 has 15 amino acids. With V trimmed by 2 bases and J by 4 bases, 8 bases remained unmatched. Germline CDR1 reads SGDLS; CDR2 reads YYNGEE. Here the CDR3 reads CASSVFGGVLETQYF. In DNA, the CDR3 is TGTGCCAGCAGCGTCTTTGGGGGGGTTCTAGAGACCCAGTACTTC.

This chain connects TRBV5-1 to TRBJ2-1; TRBD2 agrees at 8 bases. V was pared by 0 bases and J by 3 bases, with 8 bases of the junction left unmatched. This CDR3 is built from 17 residues. The V gene's germline CDR1 is SGHRS and CDR2 YFSETQ. The CDR3 spells CASSLEGSGGLYNEQFF. CDR3 nucleotide sequence: TGCGCCAGCAGCTTGGAGGGAAGCGGGGGACTCTACAATGAGCAGTTCTTC.

The gene calls are TRBV6-6 and TRBJ2-5; TRBD1 might be the D (5 bases). Germline CDR1 reads MNHNY; CDR2 reads SVGAGI (reference sequence). V lost 5 bases to trimming and J lost 2 bases, with 9 bases between them. The CDR3 sequence is 13 residues long. CDR3 sequence: CASSTHRQETQYF. Here the CDR3 DNA reads TGTGCCAGCAGTACCCACAGGCAAGAGACCCAGTACTTC.

This clonotype was detected only a few times. The V and J genes are TRBV5-1 and TRBJ2-2; no clear D. The CDR3 has 13 amino acids. Trimming took 6 bases from V and 1 from J, leaving 7 bases between them. The germline V gene has CDR1 SGHRS and CDR2 YFSETQ. CDR3 protein: CASITENTGELFF. The CDR3 DNA is TGCGCCAGCATAACAGAGAACACCGGGGAGCTGTTTTTT.

This sequence joins TRBV11-2 and TRBJ2-3; tentatively, D is TRBD1 or TRBD2 (5 bases each). The CDR3 extends over 15 amino acids. The germline CDR1 and CDR2 sequences are SGHAT and FQNNGV. V was cut by 3 bases and J by 6 bases, with 16 bases left in between. CDR3 residues: CASSLGVDVGDTQYF. The CDR3, as DNA: TGTGCCAGCAGCTTGGGGGTTGACGTCGGGGATACGCAGTATTTT.

The chain recombines TRBV5-1 with TRBJ1-1; no clear D gene. CDR1 is SGHRS and CDR2 is YFSETQ in the germline V gene. Deletions cut 0 bases from V and 3 bases from J, with 12 bases between. The CDR3 runs 15 residues. The CDR3 protein is CASSLGFNEDTEAFF. In DNA, the CDR3 is TGCGCCAGCAGCTTGGGATTTAATGAGGACACTGAAGCTTTCTTT.

The rearrangement links TRBV18 to TRBJ2-3; the match to TRBD1 covers 12 bases. CDR1 KGHSH and CDR2 LQKENI come from the germline V gene. The CDR3 has 17 amino acids. The ends lost 1 base at V and 5 bases at J; junction bases unmatched: 7. This CDR3 is CASSPRRDRGRVDTQYF. In DNA form, the CDR3 reads TGTGCCAGCTCACCACGCCGGGACAGGGGGCGAGTAGATACGCAGTATTTT.

This clonotype was seen more than once but under ten times. The rearrangement links TRBV7-2 to TRBJ2-2, with D possibly matching TRBD2 (6 bases). Trimming took 5 bases from V and 6 from J, leaving 16 bases between them. This CDR3 region has 15 residues. Per germline, CDR1 SGHTA and CDR2 FQGNSA. The CDR3 region is CASSPGAGLSGELFF. In DNA, the CDR3 is TGTGCCAGCAGCCCCGGGGCGGGGCTTTCCGGGGAGCTGTTTTTT. Filled out from reference TRBV7-2 and TRBJ2-2, the complete variable domain reads GAGVSQSPSNKVTEKGKDVELRCDPISGHTALYWYRQSLGQGLEFLIYFQGNSAPDKSGLPSDRFSAERTGGSVSTLTIQRTQQEDSAVYLCASSPGAGLSGELFFGEGSRLTVL.

The CDR3 DNA reads TGTGCCAGCACATGGATCGGGGCCGCAACTAATGAAAAACTGTTTTTT. It yields the protein CASTWIGAATNEKLFF. The chain couples TRBV7-9 to TRBJ1-4, with D perhaps matching TRBD1 (5 bases). Trimming removed 7 bases at V and 0 bases at J, with 15 bases between. The CDR3 is 16 residues long. Germline CDR1 is SEHNR and CDR2 is FQNEAQ (reference sequence).

The chain joins TRBV7-9 to TRBJ2-1; 10 nucleotides align to TRBD2. J was trimmed by 9 bases and V by 6 bases; bases with no gene match: 8. This CDR3 is built from 14 residues. Germline CDR1 SEHNR, CDR2 FQNEAQ (reference sequence). For the CDR3, the DNA is TGTGCCAGCAGTGAGATAGCGGGGGGACGTGAGCAGTTCTTC. Its protein product is CASSEIAGGREQFF.

J is TRBJ2-1 and V is TRBV5-4, with D uncertain. V dropped 6 bases and J dropped 5 bases, with 9 bases sitting between them. CDR3 length: 12 residues. Germline CDR1 is SGHNT and CDR2 is YYREEE (reference sequence). The CDR3 region has the DNA TGTGCCAGCAACGTAGGGAACAATGAGCAGTTCTTC. Protein product: CASNVGNNEQFF.

The chain couples TRBV27 to TRBJ2-1, with D tentatively TRBD1 or TRBD2 (7 bases each). The V gene lost 3 bases and the J gene lost 7 bases, with 10 bases spanning the gap. CDR3 length: 13 amino acids. The germline V gene encodes CDR1 MNHEY and CDR2 SMNVEV (reference sequence). DNA of the CDR3: TGTGCCAGCAGTTTCAGGGGGGGGAATGAGCAGTTCTTC. Its protein is CASSFRGGNEQFF.

This clonotype was observed a handful of times. The CDR3 DNA reads TGTGCCAGCAGCTTAGGGTTAGCGGGGGCTTACAATGAGCAGTTCTTC. This sequence encodes CASSLGLAGAYNEQFF. The V gene is TRBV7-8, the J gene TRBJ2-1, with TRBD2 identical over 9 bases. The CDR3 has 16 residues. The germline CDR1 and CDR2 sequences are SGHVS and FQNEAQ. Germline trimming cut 1 base from V and 4 bases from J; bases unmatched to any gene: 5. Complete variable domain (other parts from reference TRBV7-8 and TRBJ2-1): GAGVSQSPRYKVAKRGQDVALRCDPISGHVSLFWYQQALGQGPEFLTYFQNEAQLDKSGLPSDRFFAERPEGSVSTLKIQRTQQEDSAVYLCASSLGLAGAYNEQFFGPGTRLTVL.

The gene calls are TRBV4-3 and TRBJ2-3; 9 bases agree with TRBD2. The length of the CDR3 is 17 residues. Germline CDR1 and CDR2: LGHNA and YSLEER. With V trimmed by 3 bases and J by 0 bases, 7 bases remained unmatched. The CDR3 sequence: CASSQLGSGGSTDTQYF. DNA of the CDR3: TGCGCCAGCAGCCAGCTCGGTAGCGGGGGCAGCACAGATACGCAGTATTTT.

This clonotype showed up just a few times. This chain joins TRBV4-1 and TRBJ1-1; D is perhaps TRBD1 (5 bases). This CDR3 contains 12 residues. Trimming removed 2 bases from V and 8 bases from J, with 9 bases in between. The germline V gene encodes CDR1 MGHRA and CDR2 YSYEKL. The CDR3 loop is CASSQTGLEAFF. The CDR3 region has the DNA TGCGCCAGCAGCCAAACGGGACTCGAAGCTTTCTTT.

This clonotype was counted a few times. V is TRBV6-5 and J is TRBJ2-5; TRBD1 or TRBD2 may be the D gene (5 bases each). The CDR3 is made up of 14 amino acids. Between the trimmed V and J ends, which lost 2 bases and 5 bases, there was a span of 12 bases. The germline CDR1 and CDR2 sequences are MNHEY and SVGAGI. CDR3: CASSYLGEVETQYF. The CDR3 DNA reads TGTGCCAGCAGTTACCTGGGGGAAGTGGAGACCCAGTACTTC.

This clonotype was seen more than once but under ten times. V gene TRBV7-9 combines with J gene TRBJ2-1, with 10 bases lining up with TRBD2. CDR3 length: 15 amino acids. Germline V gene data show CDR1 as SEHNR and CDR2 as FQNEAQ (reference sequence). Trimming removed 4 bases from V and 5 bases from J; junction bases left unmatched: 5. DNA of the CDR3: TGTGCCAGCAGCTCTCAGCGGGGGGGCCACAATGAGCAGTTCTTC. Amino acids: CASSSQRGGHNEQFF.

This clonotype has only a few counts. This rearrangement joins TRBV14 to TRBJ2-2, with a possible D match to TRBD2 (5 bases). The CDR3 is made up of 16 amino acids. Trimming left V 3 bases short and J 4 bases short, with 15 bases between. Germline assignment: CDR1 SGHDN and CDR2 FVKESK. As DNA, the CDR3 is TGTGCCAGCAGCCAGCCCTATATAGGAGGCACCGGGGAGCTGTTTTTT. As protein: CASSQPYIGGTGELFF.

This clonotype was detected ten times or more. The genes are TRBV20-1 and TRBJ1-6; 9 nucleotides agree with TRBD1. CDR1 and CDR2 from the germline V gene are DFQATT and SNEGSKA (reference sequence). CDR3 length equals 14 residues. The ends lost 6 bases at V and 9 bases at J; junction bases unmatched: 9. CDR3 amino acids: CSAPGQGESSPLHF. DNA for the CDR3: TGCAGTGCACCGGGACAGGGAGAAAGTTCACCCCTCCACTTT.

This clonotype appeared a few times. The V and J genes are TRBV2 and TRBJ1-5; the D gene is possibly TRBD1 (6 bases). Deletions cut 6 bases from V and 2 bases from J, with 14 bases between. CDR1 and CDR2 (germline): SNHLY, FYNNEI. The CDR3 is 15 residues long. CDR3 in amino acids: CASRIRDMGNQPQHF. The DNA of the CDR3 is TGTGCCAGCAGGATCCGGGACATGGGCAATCAGCCCCAGCATTTT.

At least ten counts were recorded for this clonotype. The chain recombines TRBV7-6 with TRBJ1-1; D gene unclear. The CDR3 loop spans 13 amino acids. The ends were cut back, 2 bases at V and 7 bases at J, with 11 bases in the middle. The V gene's germline CDR1 is SGHVS and CDR2 FNYEAQ. CDR3 sequence reads: CASSLSTPYEAFF. The CDR3 DNA follows: TGTGCCAGCAGCTTATCGACACCATATGAAGCTTTCTTT.

The V call is TRBV4-1, the J call TRBJ2-7, with 9 nucleotides matching TRBD1. The V and J ends lost 1 base and 3 bases, in that order; junction bases with no gene match: 7. The CDR3 extends over 16 amino acids. Germline V gives CDR1 MGHRA, CDR2 YSYEKL. Written as DNA, the CDR3 is TGCGCCAGCAGCCAAGTTTGGGACAGGGCGGACTACGAGCAGTACTTC. Its protein product is CASSQVWDRADYEQYF.

V gene TRBV27 combines with J gene TRBJ2-7; the match to TRBD2 covers 13 bases. CDR1 is MNHEY, CDR2 SMNVEV, per germline (reference sequence). With 9 bases clipped from V and 2 bases from J, the junction kept 10 bases outside the gene matches. This CDR3 region has 16 residues. CDR3 in amino acids: CASSSGLAGATYEQYF. Here the CDR3 DNA reads TGTGCCAGTTCGTCCGGACTAGCGGGGGCCACCTACGAGCAGTACTTC.